What follows describes a single T cell receptor (beta chain). The antigen remains unidentified. This sample was included in a study of graft-versus-host responses after intestinal transplantation. Study-wide background: Multivisceral, liver-intestinal, or isolated intestinal transplants were given to recipients. Whole-study findings and limits: Some GvH clones appeared in ileal mucosa or blood before recipient bone marrow. Patients who carried graft-donor T cell macrochimerism also had high graft-versus-host to host-versus-graft clonal ratios in their allografts.

The assay was immunoSEQ multiplex PCR, and TCRdb's table has in-frame clones only and misses some. Here the sample spans around 100,000 clones, less than 90% being singletons. The sequences come from unstimulated CD4+ T cells sorted from spleen or lymph node cells, collected before transplant. This TCR derives from a human donor who was the organ donor for an intestinal transplant.

The CDR3 region is CASSLARENTEAFF. The CDR3 nucleotides read TGTGCCAGCAGCTTGGCCCGGGAGAACACTGAAGCTTTCTTT. This chain links TRBV5-4 with TRBJ1-1; D is uncertain. The germline V gene encodes CDR1 SGHNT and CDR2 YYREEE (reference sequence). Trimming shortened V by 0 bases and J by 1 base, and 7 bases separated the two germline ends. The CDR3 has 14 amino acids.